A single sample is the source of the 25 T cell receptor beta chains below, sequenced in a study of T cell changes during pregnancy in multiple sclerosis. The assay was immunoSEQ multiplex PCR, and TCRdb's table has in-frame clones only and misses some. The table lists about 15,000 clones, about 80% of them singletons. This sample comprised CD8+ T cells from peripheral blood mononuclear cells, obtained after pregnancy. The receptors derive from a female donor in good health, enrolled as a control in a pregnancy study.

This clone was counted once. This rearrangement joins TRBV4-1 to TRBJ2-2; 9 bases agree with TRBD2. The CDR3 runs to 17 residues. The V segment lost 0 bases and the J segment 1 base; nucleotides outside the gene matches: 3. Looked up from germline, CDR1 is MGHRA and CDR2 is YSYEKL. CDR3 sequence: CASSQEALAGNTGELFF. DNA for the CDR3: TGCGCCAGCAGCCAAGAGGCACTAGCGGGGAACACCGGGGAGCTGTTTTTT.

CDR3 DNA sequence: TGTGCCAGCAGTGCCACCGGGACAGGCCTCCCGGCTAATGAAAAACTGTTTTTT. This sequence encodes CASSATGTGLPANEKLFF. This rearrangement joins TRBV27 to TRBJ1-4; 8 nucleotides line up with TRBD1. The CDR3 has 18 residues. Germline trimming cut 5 bases from V and 3 bases from J; bases unmatched to any gene: 14. CDR1 is MNHEY, CDR2 SMNVEV, per germline (reference sequence).

There are a few counts of this clone. Here the CDR3 reads CASSDPSTGIEAFF. As DNA, the CDR3 is TGTGCCAGCAGTGACCCTTCGACAGGGATTGAAGCTTTCTTT. The rearrangement joins TRBV6-1 to TRBJ1-1, with 7 bases identical to TRBD1. The CDR3 runs 14 residues. The germline gives CDR1 MNHNS, CDR2 SASEGT. Trimming at V came to 3 bases and at J to 7 bases, leaving 8 bases not matched to a gene.

The chain links TRBV5-1 to TRBJ2-2; 12 bases match TRBD2. CDR1 SGHRS and CDR2 YFSETQ come from the germline V gene. The CDR3 extends over 22 amino acids. J was trimmed by 0 bases and V by 0 bases; bases with no gene match: 15. In nucleotides, the CDR3 is TGCGCCAGCAGCTTGGGACTAGCGGGAGTCTTAAGTTTCCCCGCGAACACCGGGGAGCTGTTTTTT. Residues: CASSLGLAGVLSFPANTGELFF.

The chain employs TRBV10-1 and TRBJ2-7, with D possibly matching TRBD2 (5 bases). CDR3 length: 15 residues. V shed 2 bases and J shed 3 bases, with 14 bases lying between them. The germline gives CDR1 WNHNN, CDR2 SYGVQD (reference sequence). The DNA for the CDR3 is TGCGCCAGCAGTGAGGGACCGGGAATAATCTACGAGCAGTACTTC. Encoded protein: CASSEGPGIIYEQYF.

V gene TRBV5-4 combines with J gene TRBJ1-2; a weak D match, TRBD1 (6 bases). The length of the CDR3 is 13 residues. Germline CDR1 is SGHNT and CDR2 is YYREEE (reference sequence). Deletions cut 2 bases from V and 4 bases from J, with 9 bases between. The CDR3 DNA reads TGTGCCAGCAGCTTACAGGGAAGCTATGGCTACACCTTC. Protein sequence: CASSLQGSYGYTF. The full variable domain, rest sourced from reference TRBV5-4 and TRBJ1-2, is ETGVTQSPTHLIKTRGQQVTLRCSSQSGHNTVSWYQQALGQGPQFIFQYYREEENGRGNFPPRFSGLQFPNYSSELNVNALELDDSALYLCASSLQGSYGYTFGSGTRLTVV.

The V and J genes are TRBV30 and TRBJ2-5; 7 positions match TRBD2. The CDR3 sequence is 13 residues long. The junction had 3 bases not matched to a gene; V was cut back by 2 bases and J by 3 bases. From germline, CDR1 is GTSNPN and CDR2 SVGIG (reference sequence). The DNA for the CDR3 is TGTGCCTGGAGTATGCTAGCGGAAGAGACCCAGTACTTC. Translation gives CAWSMLAEETQYF.

The chain has TRBV5-6 and TRBJ2-3, with a possible D match to TRBD2 (5 bases). V shed 0 bases and J shed 3 bases, with 14 bases lying between them. From germline, CDR1 is SGHDT and CDR2 YYEEEE. This CDR3 has 16 amino acids. Written as DNA, the CDR3 is TGTGCCAGCAGCTTGGACGGGGTGAGACGTACAGATACGCAGTATTTT. Amino acid sequence: CASSLDGVRRTDTQYF.

The chain couples TRBV30 to TRBJ2-7, with 8 bases that match TRBD1. Germline trimming cut 1 base from V and 2 bases from J; bases unmatched to any gene: 4. The CDR3 extends over 14 amino acids. Germline assignment: CDR1 GTSNPN and CDR2 SVGIG (reference sequence). The CDR3 protein is CAWSGSDRAYEQYF. The DNA for the CDR3 is TGTGCCTGGAGTGGATCGGACAGGGCCTACGAGCAGTACTTC.

This clone was found once. V gene TRBV27 combines with J gene TRBJ2-7; D perhaps matches TRBD2 (6 bases). V dropped 5 bases and J dropped 1 base, with 9 bases sitting between them. Germline lookup yields CDR1 MNHEY and CDR2 SMNVEV (reference sequence). The CDR3 length is 13 residues. CDR3 nucleotide sequence: TGTGCCAGCAGTGCCGGGAGTTCCTACGAGCAGTACTTC. Translating gives CASSAGSSYEQYF.

V usage is TRBV14 and J usage is TRBJ2-5, with D maybe TRBD1 (5 bases). Trimming left V 0 bases short and J 11 bases short, with 7 bases between. Germline-derived CDR1 and CDR2 are SGHDN and FVKESK. This CDR3 spans 11 amino acids. The CDR3 DNA reads TGTGCCAGCAGCCAAGACCAGGGACAGTACTTC. It translates to CASSQDQGQYF.

The chain links TRBV29-1 to TRBJ2-7; a weak D match, TRBD1 (5 bases). This CDR3 spans 14 amino acids. Trimming stripped 4 bases from V and 4 bases from J, with 17 bases between. Germline values: CDR1 SQVTM, CDR2 ANQGSEA. The CDR3 DNA follows: TGCAGCGTTGTCTCCCCAGGGCGTGTGTACGAGCAGTACTTC. As protein: CSVVSPGRVYEQYF.

This clone was seen just once. The chain combines TRBV9 with TRBJ2-7; 9 positions agree with TRBD1. The CDR3 spans 15 residues. V dropped 3 bases and J dropped 1; count of bases not matched to a gene: 5. Germline V gene lookup returns CDR1 SGDLS and CDR2 YYNGEE. Written as DNA, the CDR3 is TGTGCCAGCAGCGGCGCCGGGACAGGGTCCTACGAGCAGTACTTC. Its translation is CASSGAGTGSYEQYF.

The rearrangement links TRBV9 to TRBJ2-3, with 8 nucleotides matching TRBD2. This CDR3 contains 14 residues. V was clipped by 5 bases and J by 2 bases; unmatched bases: 4. The germline gives CDR1 SGDLS, CDR2 YYNGEE. DNA for the CDR3: TGTGCCAGCAGTAAAGCGGGAGCCACAGATACGCAGTATTTT. Its translation is CASSKAGATDTQYF.

The chain carries TRBV7-9 and TRBJ1-5; no firm D call. Germline V CDR1 and CDR2: SEHNR, FQNEAQ (reference sequence). Deletions cut 5 bases from V and 0 bases from J, with 20 bases between. This CDR3 has 18 residues. The CDR3 region is CASSRGPAGVDSNQPQHF. The CDR3 region has the DNA TGTGCCAGCAGCAGAGGCCCGGCGGGAGTTGATAGCAATCAGCCCCAGCATTTT.

This sequence joins TRBV6-4 and TRBJ2-2; 7 bases are a match to TRBD1. This CDR3 spans 14 amino acids. The J segment lost 3 bases and the V segment lost 2 bases, leaving 0 bases of the junction unmatched. CDR1 and CDR2 (germline): MRHNA, SNTAGT. CDR3 residues: CASSDRGHTGELFF. In DNA form, the CDR3 reads TGTGCCAGCAGTGACAGGGGGCACACCGGGGAGCTGTTTTTT.

The gene calls are TRBV5-6 and TRBJ2-1; 12 bases align to TRBD2. The CDR3 spans 17 residues. Germline CDR1 SGHDT, CDR2 YYEEEE. V shed 0 bases, J shed 7 bases, and the junction held 8 bases outside the gene matches. CDR3 loop: CASSLESSGRALNEQFF. The CDR3 bases are TGTGCCAGCAGCTTGGAATCTAGCGGGAGGGCCTTGAATGAGCAGTTCTTC.

This clone came up a few times. The chain employs TRBV2 and TRBJ1-1, with 9 bases identical to TRBD1. The J segment lost 6 bases and the V segment lost 5 bases, leaving 7 bases of the junction unmatched. Germline V lookup: CDR1 SNHLY, CDR2 FYNNEI. This CDR3 has 14 residues. The CDR3 nucleotides are TGTGCCAGCAGTTTACCGACAGGGGGATCTGAAGCTTTCTTT. This translates into CASSLPTGGSEAFF.

The V gene is TRBV7-9, the J gene TRBJ1-6; D remains ambiguous. The CDR3 has 13 amino acids. Trimming stripped 1 base from V and 10 bases from J, with 8 bases between. Germline lookup yields CDR1 SEHNR and CDR2 FQNEAQ (reference sequence). DNA for the CDR3: TGTGCCAGCAGCTTAGGTTTGGGCTCACCCCTCCACTTT. This translates into CASSLGLGSPLHF.

The V call is TRBV27, the J call TRBJ2-5; 9 nucleotides align to TRBD1. The CDR3 contains 16 residues. Germline assignment: CDR1 MNHEY and CDR2 SMNVEV (reference sequence). V shed 2 bases, J shed 5 bases, and the junction held 9 bases outside the gene matches. The CDR3 DNA sequence: TGTGCCAGCAGTTTAATACAGGGGGCTCTGGGCGAGACCCAGTACTTC. The encoded protein is CASSLIQGALGETQYF.

V and J are TRBV7-8 and TRBJ1-4, with a possible D match to TRBD1 (5 bases). Germline assignment: CDR1 SGHVS and CDR2 FQNEAQ. This CDR3 has 16 residues. Between the trimmed V and J ends, which lost 10 bases and 1 base, there was a span of 19 bases. CDR3: CATLRGARKTNEKLFF. DNA for the CDR3: TGTGCCACCTTGCGCGGGGCCAGGAAAACTAATGAAAAACTGTTTTTT.

CDR3 sequence (DNA): TGTGCCAGCAGTTCGCGGGGCGGCACTGAAGCTTTCTTT. Protein product: CASSSRGGTEAFF. This chain connects TRBV11-3 to TRBJ1-1; D perhaps matches TRBD1 (5 bases). The germline V gene encodes CDR1 SGHNT and CDR2 YENEEA. This CDR3 region has 13 residues. Trimming removed 6 bases from V and 4 bases from J, with 12 bases in between.

The J gene is TRBJ1-6, the V gene TRBV27, with 9 nucleotides matching TRBD1. Losses at the gene ends were 5 bases for V and 7 bases for J; bases not matched to a gene: 0. Germline V gene data show CDR1 as MNHEY and CDR2 as SMNVEV (reference sequence). The CDR3 has 13 residues. Here the CDR3 DNA reads TGTGCCAGCAGTGGGACAGGGAATTCACCCCTCCACTTT. Protein sequence: CASSGTGNSPLHF.

CDR3 sequence (DNA): TGCGCCAGCAGCCAAGAGGGGGTCGCGGGGATTCTTGGAAACACCATATATTTT. Its translation: CASSQEGVAGILGNTIYF. The chain is built from TRBV4-1 and TRBJ1-3, with D maybe TRBD1 (5 bases). The CDR3 has 18 amino acids. CDR1 is MGHRA and CDR2 is YSYEKL in the germline V gene. Between the trimmed V and J ends, which lost 0 bases and 3 bases, there was a span of 18 bases.

The rearrangement joins TRBV2 to TRBJ1-6, with TRBD1 identical over 7 bases. Germline values: CDR1 SNHLY, CDR2 FYNNEI. This CDR3 spans 15 amino acids. The J segment lost 7 bases and the V segment lost 6 bases, leaving 9 bases of the junction unmatched. The CDR3 spells CASSQTGTVNSPLHF. CDR3 DNA: TGTGCCAGCAGCCAGACCGGGACAGTAAATTCACCCCTCCACTTT. The full variable domain, its missing parts supplied by reference TRBV2 and TRBJ1-6, is EPEVTQTPSHQVTQMGQEVILRCVPISNHLYFYWYRQILGQKVEFLVSFYNNEISEKSEIFDDQFSVERPDGSNFTLKIRSTKLEDSAMYFCASSQTGTVNSPLHFGNGTRLTVT.